This T cell receptor beta chain comes out of a study of T cells after posttransplantation cyclophosphamide. Turning to this clone: What it binds is not known.

Methotrexate plus calcineurin inhibitor accompanied controls' myeloablative marrow transplants; sampling was 1 year later. Regarding the study as a whole: Recipient CMV seropositivity and CMV reactivation strongly tracked TRB clonality. TRB overlap between skin or GI tissue T cells and blood was limited. Donor-recipient repertoire similarity was low at 1-2 months, rising over year one.

Germline loops: CDR1 KGHSH, CDR2 LQKENI. CDR3 length: 15 residues. The V segment lost 2 bases and the J segment 6 bases; nucleotides outside the gene matches: 6. Profiling relied on immunoSEQ multiplex PCR, and the TCRdb table lists in-frame clones only, not all of them. The data hold approximately 15,000 clones, with approximately 78% observed a single time. The clonotype was recovered from a male patient between 25 and 39 years old who received an allogeneic stem cell transplant from an unrelated donor, was CMV-positive, and had acute and chronic GVHD. Some T cells may be supplied by the graft donor. The chain joins TRBV18 to TRBJ2-1, with 8 nucleotides matching TRBD1. The sample was PBMCs, taken 440 to 450 days after allogeneic stem cell transplant with calcineurin inhibitor and methotrexate. CDR3 DNA: TGTGCCAGCTCACCAAACCCCACAGGGGGCAATGAGCAGTTCTTC. Its translation: CASSPNPTGGNEQFF. The full variable domain, with the rest looked up from reference TRBV18 and TRBJ2-1, is NAGVMQNPRHLVRRRGQEARLRCSPMKGHSHVYWYRQLPEEGLKFMVYLQKENIIDESGMPKERFSAEFPKEGPSILRIQQVVRGDSAAYFCASSPNPTGGNEQFFGPGTRLTVL.